This TCR beta chain was captured in a study of response to subunit inactivated influenza vaccine. Study-level points and caveats: Authors proposed each seasonal influenza vaccination draws in few new T cells.

TCRdb independently ran MiXCR on the RT-PCR reads; one entry per CDR3 protein. This sample has a few hundred thousand distinct CDR3 sequences, with around 15% found just once. This clonotype was counted only a few times. Antigen: not known. CDR3 length: 13 amino acids. In germline, CDR1 is KGHDR, CDR2 SFDVKD. Trimming removed 12 bases from V and 6 bases from J; junction bases left unmatched: 10. The gene calls are TRBV24-1 and TRBJ2-7; 10 positions match TRBD2. The starting material was PBMCs from blood, obtained 11 to 12 days after vaccination. The sequence was obtained from a man between 50 and 59 years old who received an inactivated influenza vaccine. CDR3 nucleotide sequence: TGTGCCGCGTCGAGCGGGGGGGCCCCCGAGCAGTACTTC. This sequence encodes CAASSGGAPEQYF.